The 26 T cell receptor beta chains given below trace back to one sample, sequenced in a study of STAT3 mutations in large granular lymphocyte leukemia. Sequencing used immunoSEQ multiplex PCR; TCRdb keeps in-frame clones, though not all of them. The sample carries about 42,000 clones, approximately 78% recorded once. Study-level results: Every T-cell large granular lymphocyte leukemia patient had at least one immunodominant TCR beta clonotype.

No antigen is known for these receptors. Sequenced material: PBMCs. These receptors originate from a human donor with T large granular lymphocyte leukemia. Some clones in this sample may be carry-over from other donors' samples.

The CDR3 DNA is TGCGCCAGCAGCCCGACTAGCGGGGGTCATGAGCAGTTCTTC. Protein product: CASSPTSGGHEQFF. This rearrangement joins TRBV5-1 to TRBJ2-1; 12 nucleotides match TRBD2. The junction had 4 bases not matched to a gene; V was cut back by 4 bases and J by 8 bases. The CDR3 spans 14 residues. Germline V gene lookup returns CDR1 SGHRS and CDR2 YFSETQ.

The chain couples TRBV6-5 to TRBJ1-1; 7 bases match TRBD1. The germline CDR1 and CDR2 sequences are MNHEY and SVGAGI. This CDR3 comprises 13 residues. Trimming cost V 4 bases and J 1 base; bases outside gene matches: 0. This CDR3 is CASSWDRNTEAFF. CDR3 DNA: TGTGCCAGCAGTTGGGACAGGAACACTGAAGCTTTCTTT.

The chain recombines TRBV27 with TRBJ1-1; 8 bases agree with TRBD1. Per the germline V gene, CDR1 is MNHEY and CDR2 is SMNVEV (reference sequence). Unmatched junction bases numbered 6, after V lost 10 bases and J lost 8 bases. The CDR3 loop spans 11 amino acids. In nucleotides, the CDR3 is TGTGCCACCTACCGGGACAGGGAAGCTTTCTTT. Amino acid sequence: CATYRDREAFF.

The chain has TRBV6-5 and TRBJ2-7; 7 positions agree with TRBD1. V lost 5 bases, J lost 1 base, and 5 bases stayed unmatched. Looked up from germline, CDR1 is MNHEY and CDR2 is SVGAGI. The CDR3 runs to 14 residues. The DNA of the CDR3 is TGTGCCAGCAGTCCCTACAGGGGTTCCTACGAGCAGTACGTC. It specifies CASSPYRGSYEQYV.

CDR3 in amino acids: CASRSTGEFSPLHF. CDR3 bases: TGTGCCAGCAGGTCGACAGGGGAATTCTCACCCCTCCACTTT. The chain is built from TRBV7-9 and TRBJ1-6, with 8 bases lining up with TRBD1. Germline CDR1 SEHNR, CDR2 FQNEAQ (reference sequence). V was pared by 6 bases and J by 10 bases, with 8 bases of the junction left unmatched. This CDR3 contains 14 residues.

The chain links TRBV25-1 to TRBJ1-4; TRBD1 might be the D (5 bases). Trimming stripped 5 bases from V and 6 bases from J, with 10 bases between. The length of the CDR3 is 13 residues. CDR1 and CDR2 from the germline V gene are MGHDK and SYGVNS. The CDR3 DNA sequence: TGTGCCAGCAGTCCCGTAGGGGATGAAAAACTGTTTTTT. Translation: CASSPVGDEKLFF.

The genes are TRBV6-1 and TRBJ2-7; TRBD1 agrees at 7 bases. The CDR3 is made up of 15 amino acids. Losses at the gene ends were 3 bases for V and 1 base for J; bases not matched to a gene: 6. Germline CDR1 is MNHNS and CDR2 is SASEGT. The CDR3 DNA reads as TGTGCCAGCAGTGAGGTAACAGGGGCATCCTACGAGCAGTACTTC. This codes for CASSEVTGASYEQYF.

This chain links TRBV13 with TRBJ2-2, with TRBD2 identical over 7 bases. Germline values: CDR1 PRHDT, CDR2 FYEKMQ (reference sequence). The CDR3 consists of 15 residues. Trimming took 5 bases from V and 3 from J; bases not matched to a gene: 6. The CDR3 sequence: CASSPAGAHTGELFF. The CDR3 DNA sequence: TGTGCCAGCAGCCCTGCGGGAGCGCACACCGGGGAGCTGTTTTTT.

The V call is TRBV10-2, the J call TRBJ1-2; D is uncertain. The germline CDR1 and CDR2 sequences are WSHSY and SAAADI. This CDR3 has 13 amino acids. V was cut by 4 bases and J by 3 bases, with 9 bases left in between. As DNA, the CDR3 is TGCGCCAGCAGTGGGTCAGCCTACTATGGCTACACCTTC. Protein sequence: CASSGSAYYGYTF.

CDR3 residues: CASSTGTSANEQYV. The DNA of the CDR3 is TGTGCCAGCAGTACCGGGACAAGCGCGAACGAGCAGTACGTC. This chain links TRBV28 with TRBJ2-7; D perhaps matches TRBD1 (6 bases). Trimming took off 5 bases at V and 5 bases at J, with 16 bases between the two ends. Germline values: CDR1 MDHEN, CDR2 SYDVKM. This CDR3 has 14 residues.

The chain joins TRBV4-1 to TRBJ2-3, with D possibly matching TRBD2 (5 bases). The V end lost 0 bases, the J end lost 1 base, and 11 bases lay between the germline ends. The CDR3 length is 16 residues. Germline values: CDR1 MGHRA, CDR2 YSYEKL. In DNA, the CDR3 is TGCGCCAGCAGCCAAGAAGGCCAGCGGCGCACAGATACGCAGTATTTT. As protein: CASSQEGQRRTDTQYF.

This clone was detected once. The rearrangement links TRBV6-1 to TRBJ2-3, with 12 positions matching TRBD2. Trimming cost V 0 bases and J 4 bases; bases outside gene matches: 8. CDR3 size: 18 residues. Germline CDR1 is MNHNS and CDR2 is SASEGT. CDR3 loop: CASSEAGRLAGAPDTQYF. For the CDR3, the DNA is TGTGCCAGCAGTGAAGCCGGGCGACTAGCGGGGGCCCCAGATACGCAGTATTTT.

The chain recombines TRBV5-1 with TRBJ2-3, with D unclear. The CDR3 length is 14 residues. V was clipped by 0 bases and J by 1 base, with 6 bases between them. Looked up from germline, CDR1 is SGHRS and CDR2 is YFSETQ. The DNA of the CDR3 is TGCGCCAGCAGCTTGGGGGTGGGCACAGATACGCAGTATTTT. As protein: CASSLGVGTDTQYF.

This clone was seen a single time. The genes are TRBV11-2 and TRBJ1-4; D may be TRBD1 (5 bases). Trimming took off 5 bases at V and 1 base at J, with 23 bases between the two ends. The CDR3 has 19 residues. CDR1 and CDR2 from the germline V gene are SGHAT and FQNNGV. Here the CDR3 DNA reads TGTGCCAGCAGCCTCGCGGGGTGGGGATCGGGGCAAACTAATGAAAAACTGTTTTTT. It codes for CASSLAGWGSGQTNEKLFF.

This sequence joins TRBV5-1 and TRBJ2-1, with D possibly TRBD1 on 6 matching bases. The CDR3 has 14 residues. The ends were cut back, 2 bases at V and 8 bases at J, with 14 bases in the middle. CDR1 and CDR2 from the germline V gene are SGHRS and YFSETQ. The CDR3 DNA follows: TGCGCCAGCAGCTTATTAACAGGGTCCTATGAGCAGTTCTTC. Translation gives CASSLLTGSYEQFF.

The gene calls are TRBV28 and TRBJ2-5, with a weak D call TRBD2 (6 bases). The V gene's germline CDR1 is MDHEN and CDR2 SYDVKM. The CDR3 spans 14 residues. Deletions cut 6 bases from V and 5 bases from J, with 16 bases between. CDR3 in DNA: TGTGCCAGCAGAAAGAGGGGACTCGGGGAGACCCAGTACTTC. Its protein is CASRKRGLGETQYF.

The chain uses TRBV27 and TRBJ2-1; 10 bases fit TRBD2. CDR3 length: 18 amino acids. CDR1 is MNHEY, CDR2 SMNVEV, per germline (reference sequence). Trimming removed 6 bases from V and 4 bases from J; junction bases left unmatched: 15. The CDR3 DNA sequence: TGTGCCAGCAGGCTCCGGGCGAGGACTAGCGGCCCATACAATGAGCAGTTCTTC. Encoded protein: CASRLRARTSGPYNEQFF.

This clone was seen just once. V is TRBV5-4 and J is TRBJ1-1, with D perhaps TRBD1 (6 bases). This CDR3 is 15 amino acids long. The V gene lost 1 base and the J gene lost 4 bases, with 14 bases spanning the gap. CDR1 is SGHNT and CDR2 is YYREEE in the germline V gene (reference sequence). DNA of the CDR3: TGTGCCAGCAGCTTGAACGGGGGGGCGGTCACTGAAGCTTTCTTT. It yields the protein CASSLNGGAVTEAFF.

This clone was seen only a few times. The chain uses TRBV27 and TRBJ2-7, with 12 positions matching TRBD1. The J segment lost 4 bases and the V segment lost 4 bases, leaving 8 bases of the junction unmatched. Germline values: CDR1 MNHEY, CDR2 SMNVEV (reference sequence). The CDR3 loop spans 16 amino acids. The CDR3: CASSSSGTGGGYEQYV. The CDR3 coding sequence is TGTGCCAGCAGTTCCTCCGGGACAGGGGGCGGGTACGAGCAGTACGTC.

This clone was counted a few times. The V call is TRBV19, the J call TRBJ2-7, with 8 bases matching TRBD1. This CDR3 is 13 amino acids long. Germline lookup yields CDR1 LNHDA and CDR2 SQIVND (reference sequence). V shed 4 bases, J shed 3 bases, and the junction held 2 bases outside the gene matches. In DNA, the CDR3 is TGTGCCAGTAGTAGGGACAGGAACTACGAGCAGTACTTC. This gives the protein CASSRDRNYEQYF.

This clone was observed once. The chain carries TRBV5-1 and TRBJ2-3, with D tentatively TRBD2 (7 bases). Trimming cost V 0 bases and J 2 bases, with 16 bases left between them. Per germline, CDR1 SGHRS and CDR2 YFSETQ. This CDR3 region has 17 residues. CDR3 protein: CASSLAKGGRDTDTQYF. The CDR3 bases are TGCGCCAGCAGCTTGGCCAAGGGGGGGCGAGACACAGATACGCAGTATTTT.

J is TRBJ2-2 and V is TRBV9; 7 bases fit TRBD1. V was clipped by 0 bases and J by 3 bases; unmatched bases: 2. The germline V gene has CDR1 SGDLS and CDR2 YYNGEE. The CDR3 extends over 15 amino acids. CDR3 residues: CASSVGDSYTGELFF. In nucleotides, the CDR3 is TGTGCCAGCAGCGTAGGGGACAGCTACACCGGGGAGCTGTTTTTT.

The chain joins TRBV2 to TRBJ1-6, with unresolved D. Germline CDR1 and CDR2: SNHLY and FYNNEI. The CDR3 loop spans 13 amino acids. The V end was cut by 3 bases, the J end by 10 bases, with 10 bases between. The CDR3 protein is CASSDLRDSPLHF. DNA of the CDR3: TGTGCCAGCAGTGATTTAAGAGACTCACCCCTCCACTTT.

The V call is TRBV6-5, the J call TRBJ2-2; possible D gene TRBD1, 6 bases. The length of the CDR3 is 15 residues. The V end lost 2 bases, the J end lost 4 bases, and 11 bases lay between the germline ends. CDR1 and CDR2 (germline): MNHEY, SVGAGI. CDR3 in amino acids: CASSYAQGGTGELFF. The CDR3 DNA is TGTGCCAGCAGTTACGCACAGGGCGGCACCGGGGAGCTGTTTTTT.

The rearrangement uses TRBV4-1 and TRBJ1-3, with D possibly matching TRBD1 (5 bases). The CDR3 is 16 residues long. V was shortened by 1 base and J by 4 bases, with 14 bases between the two germline ends. Germline assignment: CDR1 MGHRA and CDR2 YSYEKL. The CDR3 DNA reads as TGCGCCAGCAGCCAAGCCTGGCGGGGCAGGGGAAACACCATATATTTT. It specifies CASSQAWRGRGNTIYF.

V usage is TRBV28 and J usage is TRBJ1-2; D gene ambiguous. This CDR3 contains 11 residues. The V gene's germline CDR1 is MDHEN and CDR2 SYDVKM. CDR3 bases: TGTGTGGTGAGGGTGAGCTATGGCTACACCTTC. Amino acids: CVVRVSYGYTF.